Detailed here is one TCR beta chain. This sample stems from a study of technical replicates of blood from a few donors. Method: immunoSEQ multiplex PCR; TCRdb's copy keeps in-frame clones and lacks some. The sample holds 75,000 to 100,000 clones, less than 95% seen once. After removal of 0 bases from V and 4 bases from J, the junction contained 8 bases not matched to a gene. This CDR3 contains 16 residues. Germline V lookup: CDR1 LGHNA, CDR2 YSLEER. This TCR derives from a human donor in good health. The sample was T cells isolated from PBMCs. The chain carries TRBV4-3 and TRBJ2-5; 7 bases line up with TRBD2. The CDR3 region has the DNA TGCGCCAGCAGCCAAGACCCCAGCGGGACTGGAGAGACCCAGTACTTC. Encoded protein: CASSQDPSGTGETQYF.